This is a list of T cell receptor beta chains from one sample in a study of control samples from healthy donors and cancer patients. Produced via immunoSEQ multiplex PCR; TCRdb's table is partial and in-frame only. The table has 96,000 or so clones, 90% to 95% seen once. Sequenced material: blood. Receptors were obtained from a man aged 18-30 years in good health. CDR3s leave out the opening cysteine and the closing phenylalanine or tryptophan. The D gene is left open where the match is weak.

d_call	j_call	v_call	cdr3_length	cdr3_aa
-	TRBJ2-3	TRBV27	8	ASIGDTQY
-	TRBJ1-1	TRBV27	12	ASSYEGMNTEAF
-	TRBJ2-1	TRBV5-1	11	ASSQGLALEQF
-	TRBJ1-5	TRBV2	13	ASRSGTVLNQPQH
TRBD1	TRBJ2-7	TRBV15	14	ATSRDLTGARGEQY
-	TRBJ1-4	TRBV30	10	AWTGDEGTLF
TRBD1	TRBJ2-7	TRBV10-3	13	AISSGQGLSDEQY
TRBD2	TRBJ2-2	TRBV5-8	15	ASRGGASGIHTGELF
TRBD2	TRBJ2-1	TRBV3-1/TRBV3-2	14	ASSPGGGGGEAEQF
-	TRBJ1-1	TRBV18	13	ASSPGGPSDTEAF
-	TRBJ2-5	TRBV19	12	ASSSRGGEETQY